The clone carrying this TCR beta chain was seen repeatedly, ten times or more. Its specificity is unknown. The data stem from a study of CD8 T cells in ankylosing spondylitis. Study outcomes and limitations: One TCR beta motif, made up of 7 or 8 highly homologous variants, appeared characteristic of ankylosing spondylitis blood.

The V end lost 3 bases, the J end lost 2 bases, and 8 bases lay between the germline ends. The CDR3 contains 13 residues. The germline V gene encodes CDR1 KGHSH and CDR2 LQKENI. TCRdb processed the 5' RACE reads anew with MiXCR; each CDR3 protein has one entry. Of 200,000 to 300,000 distinct CDR3 sequences in the sample, 20% to 30% were seen once. The chain has TRBV18 and TRBJ2-7; possible D gene TRBD1, 6 bases. The sample taken for sequencing was blood, either unsorted or a sorted T cell fraction (not recorded which). The receptor was derived from a male donor with ankylosing spondylitis or in good health (not recorded which). The CDR3 spells CASSPGATYEQYF. The CDR3, as DNA: TGTGCCAGCTCACCGGGGGCTACCTACGAGCAGTACTTC.